The T cell receptor (beta chain) described here comes from a study of CD8 T cells in ankylosing spondylitis. General study findings and limits: Those disease-linked clones were CD8+; they were also relatively rare in peripheral blood. Reportedly, matched ankylosing spondylitis synovial fluid was significantly enriched for disease-linked clones. Among TCR beta sequences, a motif of several highly homologous variants appeared characteristic of ankylosing spondylitis blood.

Quantitative barcoded 5'-RACE was used to prepare TCR beta libraries. TCRdb re-called the 5' RACE reads through MiXCR, storing one row per CDR3 protein. Among around 140,000 distinct CDR3 sequences listed, over 9.5% were seen once. V lost 6 bases and J 4 bases, leaving 15 bases between the germline ends. Germline-derived CDR1 and CDR2 are MNHNS and SASEGT. The CDR3 sequence is 14 residues long. This clonotype has a count of ten or more. The antigen is unknown. The rearrangement uses TRBV6-1 and TRBJ1-2; perhaps TRBD1 as D (6 bases). The receptor was derived from a female donor with ankylosing spondylitis or in good health (not recorded which). The material sequenced was blood, either unsorted or a sorted T cell fraction (not recorded which). In DNA, the CDR3 is TGTGCCAGCAGCCCAGGGACAACCAGCTATGGCTACACCTTC. This encodes CASSPGTTSYGYTF.